Below, one TCR beta chain is given with its context. Its target is not known. TCRdb's copy holds only in-frame clones and misses some; the assay was immunoSEQ multiplex PCR. The table lists around 140,000 clones, 90% of them singletons. The data were obtained in a study of OX40 agonist ivuxolimab in advanced cancers. Study information: Patients undergoing dose escalation presented with hepatocellular carcinoma, melanoma, renal cell or head and neck cancer. Three partial responders included one hepatocellular carcinoma patient and two cutaneous melanoma patients.

The CDR3 loop spans 14 amino acids. The germline V gene encodes CDR1 MDHEN and CDR2 SYDVKM. V was shortened by 6 bases and J by 8 bases, with 16 bases between the two germline ends. Broader study findings: At 0.1 to 3.0 mg/kg, clonal expansion of CD4+ and CD8+ blood T cells had occurred by week 6. Antigens targeted by the expanded peripheral T cells were not determined.

The input for sequencing was CD4+ or CD8+ T cells sorted from blood, taken in a trial of the OX40 agonist ivuxolimab. The chain carries TRBV28 and TRBJ1-4; D is uncertain. The receptor was derived from an adult with an advanced solid tumor such as melanoma, head and neck, liver or kidney cancer. The CDR3 protein is CASSFTPGDEKLFF. The CDR3 coding sequence is TGTGCCAGCAGCTTTACCCCGGGTGACGAAAAACTGTTTTTT. Using reference TRBV28 and TRBJ1-4 for the parts outside the CDR3, the full variable domain is DVKVTQSSRYLVKRTGEKVFLECVQDMDHENMFWYRQDPGLGLRLIYFSYDVKMKEKGDIPEGYSVSREKKERFSLILESASTNQTSMYLCASSFTPGDEKLFFGSGTQLSVL.